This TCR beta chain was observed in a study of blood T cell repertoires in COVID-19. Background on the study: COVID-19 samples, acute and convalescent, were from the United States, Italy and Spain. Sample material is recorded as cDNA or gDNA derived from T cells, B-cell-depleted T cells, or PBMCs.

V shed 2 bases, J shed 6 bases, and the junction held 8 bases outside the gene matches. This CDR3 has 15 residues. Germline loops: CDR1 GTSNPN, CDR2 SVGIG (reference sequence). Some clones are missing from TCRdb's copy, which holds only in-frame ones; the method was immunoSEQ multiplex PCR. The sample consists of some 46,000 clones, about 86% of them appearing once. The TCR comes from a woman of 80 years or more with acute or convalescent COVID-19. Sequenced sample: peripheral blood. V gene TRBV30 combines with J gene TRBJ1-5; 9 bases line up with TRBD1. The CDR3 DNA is TGTGCCTGGAGTATGGGACAGGGCGATAGTCAGCCCCAGCATTTT. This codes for CAWSMGQGDSQPQHF.